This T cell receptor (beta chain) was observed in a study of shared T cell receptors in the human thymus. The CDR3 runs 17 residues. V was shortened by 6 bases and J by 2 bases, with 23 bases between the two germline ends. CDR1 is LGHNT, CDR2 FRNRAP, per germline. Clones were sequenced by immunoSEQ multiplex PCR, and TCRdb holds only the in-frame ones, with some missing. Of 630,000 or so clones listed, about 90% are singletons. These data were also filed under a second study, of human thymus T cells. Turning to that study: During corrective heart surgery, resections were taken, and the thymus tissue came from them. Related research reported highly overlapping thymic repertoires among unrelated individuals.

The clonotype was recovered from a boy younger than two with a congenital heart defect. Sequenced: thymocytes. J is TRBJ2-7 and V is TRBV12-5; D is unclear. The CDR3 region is CASGPDTRGGLTYEQYF. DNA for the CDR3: TGTGCTAGTGGCCCTGATACACGCGGTGGCCTTACCTACGAGCAGTACTTC.